The 8 T cell receptor beta chains presented below share a single source sample, sequenced in a study of blood T cells in healthy people across ages. A second PCR, run for roughly 7 to 12 cycles, used a sample-barcoded 5' primer plus a J-beta primer mix. TCRdb called the 5' RACE reads again in MiXCR, with one record for every CDR3 protein. The sample yields about a million distinct CDR3 sequences, about 48% seen once. Sequencing was done on a sample of blood. These receptors were taken from a man aged 25 to 40 in good health.

This clonotype appeared a few times. This chain connects TRBV10-3 to TRBJ1-2, with D perhaps TRBD1 (5 bases). This CDR3 comprises 13 residues. Trimming removed 0 bases at V and 8 bases at J, with 10 bases between. The germline gives CDR1 ENHRY, CDR2 SYGVKD. This CDR3 reads CAISESEGRGYTF. In nucleotides, the CDR3 is TGTGCCATCAGTGAGTCGGAGGGGAGAGGCTACACCTTC.

This clonotype showed up just a few times. The chain has TRBV20-1 and TRBJ1-2; D is unresolved. This CDR3 comprises 13 residues. V shed 6 bases and J shed 1 base, with 12 bases lying between them. Germline CDR1 DFQATT, CDR2 SNEGSKA (reference sequence). CDR3 in DNA: TGCAGTGCCCCACTGGCCCTTAACTATGGCTACACCTTC. This encodes CSAPLALNYGYTF.

Concerning this clonotype itself: A read error may produce the germline difference seen at one junction end. The genes are TRBV7-3 and TRBJ1-6; 8 bases match TRBD1. Per germline, CDR1 SGHTA and CDR2 FQGTGA. This CDR3 has 13 residues. CDR3 region: CTSSLDRESPLHF. Here the CDR3 DNA reads TGTACCAGCAGCTTGGACAGGGAATCACCCCTCCACTTT.

The chain has TRBV7-9 and TRBJ2-1, with D hard to call. V lost 2 bases and J lost 6, with 14 bases in between. The CDR3 is 15 residues long. CDR1 SEHNR and CDR2 FQNEAQ come from the germline V gene (reference sequence). The CDR3 sequence is CASSLFAPVGNEQFF. The CDR3 region has the DNA TGTGCCAGCAGCTTATTCGCGCCAGTCGGCAATGAGCAGTTCTTC. Looking up the rest from reference TRBV7-9 and TRBJ2-1 gives the full variable domain: DTGVSQNPRHKITKRGQNVTFRCDPISEHNRLYWYRQTLGQGPEFLTYFQNEAQLEKSRLLSDRFSAERPKGSFSTLEIQRTEQGDSAMYLCASSLFAPVGNEQFFGPGTRLTVL.

The rearrangement links TRBV10-3 to TRBJ2-3, with 10 bases aligning to TRBD1. Germline V gene lookup returns CDR1 ENHRY and CDR2 SYGVKD. There are 15 residues in the CDR3. The ends lost 7 bases at V and 3 bases at J; junction bases unmatched: 7. CDR3 nucleotide sequence: TGTGCCATCAAACCGGGACAGGGGAGGACAGATACGCAGTATTTT. This translates into CAIKPGQGRTDTQYF.

This chain links TRBV5-1 with TRBJ2-1; no definite D call. V lost 1 base, J lost 12 bases, and 11 bases lay in between. This CDR3 comprises 12 residues. Germline V gene sequence: CDR1 SGHRS, CDR2 YFSETQ. CDR3 in DNA: TGCGCCAGCAGCTTGAGGCCACATGGGCAGTTCTTC. Its translation: CASSLRPHGQFF.

V and J are TRBV7-2 and TRBJ2-2; D possibly corresponds to TRBD2 (7 bases). Germline V gives CDR1 SGHTA, CDR2 FQGNSA. V was clipped by 6 bases and J by 2 bases, with 16 bases between them. This CDR3 comprises 16 residues. In DNA, the CDR3 is TGTGCCAGCAGACCAAGCGCGGGGGCAAACACCGGGGAGCTGTTTTTT. Its protein is CASRPSAGANTGELFF.

This clonotype was counted once. The chain is built from TRBV6-1 and TRBJ2-1; 11 bases align to TRBD2. The ends lost 5 bases at V and 3 bases at J; junction bases unmatched: 12. CDR1 and CDR2 from the germline V gene are MNHNS and SASEGT. This CDR3 is 18 amino acids long. CDR3 sequence reads: CASSLRFSGGADYNEQFF. DNA for the CDR3: TGTGCCAGCAGTCTAAGGTTTAGCGGGGGGGCAGACTACAATGAGCAGTTCTTC.